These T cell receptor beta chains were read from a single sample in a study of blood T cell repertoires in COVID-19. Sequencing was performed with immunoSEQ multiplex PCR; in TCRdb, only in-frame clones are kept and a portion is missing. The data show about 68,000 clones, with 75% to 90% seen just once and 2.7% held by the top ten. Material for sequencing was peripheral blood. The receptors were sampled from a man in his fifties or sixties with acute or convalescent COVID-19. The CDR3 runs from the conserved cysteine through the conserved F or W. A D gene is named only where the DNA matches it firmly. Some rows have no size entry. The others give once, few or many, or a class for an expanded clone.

CASSDLRTTLSTDTQYF	TGTGCCAGCAGCGACCTCAGGACAACGCTTAGCACAGATACGCAGTATTTT	-	TRBV9	-	TRBJ2-3
CASSKGGPGTGQPSTDTQYF	TGTGCCAGCAGCAAAGGGGGCCCAGGTACGGGCCAGCCGAGCACAGATACGCAGTATTTT	-	TRBV21-1	-	TRBJ2-3
CASSYSIQGVNEAFF	TGTGCCAGCAGTTACTCGATCCAGGGTGTAAATGAAGCTTTCTTT	-	TRBV6-5	-	TRBJ1-1
CASSTVGNSPLHF	TGTGCCAGTAGTACGGTCGGTAATTCACCCCTCCACTTT	-	TRBV19	-	TRBJ1-6
CASSLSGMRNEQFF	TGTGCCAGCAGCCTCAGCGGGATGAGGAATGAGCAGTTCTTC	TRBD2	TRBV27	-	TRBJ2-1
CSVGQGGETQYF	TGCAGCGTTGGGCAGGGGGGAGAGACCCAGTACTTC	-	TRBV29-1	-	TRBJ2-5
CAISEPDGAGTAFF	TGTGCCATCAGTGAACCGGATGGGGCAGGTACAGCTTTCTTT	-	TRBV10-3	-	TRBJ1-1
CASSPSHTGGEQFF	TGTGCCAGCAGCCCGTCACATACGGGAGGTGAGCAGTTCTTC	TRBD2	TRBV14	-	TRBJ2-1
CASSTGTGGSGYTF	TGTGCCAGCAGTACCGGGACAGGGGGCTCTGGCTACACCTTC	TRBD1	TRBV6-2/TRBV6-3	-	TRBJ1-2
CASRDRGRTLHQPQHF	TGTGCCAGCAGGGACAGGGGGCGTACTCTTCATCAGCCCCAGCATTTT	TRBD1	TRBV6-4	once	TRBJ1-5
CATSDPNTDTQYF	TGTGCCACCAGTGACCCCAACACAGATACGCAGTATTTT	-	TRBV24-1	-	TRBJ2-3
CASSSPDRVGEQFF	TGTGCCAGCAGCTCACCGGACAGGGTTGGTGAGCAGTTCTTC	TRBD1	TRBV7-2	-	TRBJ2-1
CASSLTEDNSPLHF	TGTGCCAGCAGCTTGACGGAGGATAATTCACCCCTCCACTTT	-	TRBV5-5	-	TRBJ1-6